This T cell receptor (beta chain) was obtained from a study of CD8 T cells in ankylosing spondylitis (dated by TCRdb to 2016 to 2017). About the investigation overall: To find TCR variants linked to disease, the study profiled T cell receptor beta repertoires in ankylosing spondylitis patients and healthy donors. In total, the full study cohort was made up of about 110 healthy donors and some 26 ankylosing spondylitis patients. Peripheral blood was sampled, and synovial fluid was also collected from ankylosing spondylitis patients. What the research found in general, with its limitations: Some TCR beta motif variants had previously been reported in synovial fluid and blood of reactive arthritis patients, which suggested common disease-initiation mechanisms. Blood from ankylosing spondylitis patients appeared to be characterized by a TCR beta motif composed of 7 to 9 highly homologous amino acid variants. The disease-linked clones had a CD8+ phenotype and were found at relatively low frequencies in peripheral blood. According to the report, matched synovial fluid samples from ankylosing spondylitis patients were significantly enriched for the disease-linked clones.

Reading from cysteine to phenylalanine, the CDR3 counts 21 amino acids. Only the CDR3 DNA is retained, 63 bases long and in frame from the first base. Trimming takes 1 base off V and 0 bases off J; junction bases not matched to a gene: 13. As encoded in the germline V gene (reference sequence), CDR1 is SGHAT while CDR2 is FQDESV. Sequencing took place on an Illumina HiSeq 2500. TCR beta libraries were prepared by quantitative 5'-RACE with molecular barcodes. The original methods were these. To identify disease-linked TCR variants, a new computational method was used, one built on a probabilistic model of VDJ rearrangement. Clones were called with MiXCR by TCRdb after fastp trimmed the public reads at Q25, and only in-frame beta chains were retained. Rows matching on CDR3 protein sequence are summarized as one entry with the most common DNA and genes. Here the V and J calls rest on TCRdb's processing, not on the authors' analysis. The sample records some 200,000 distinct CDR3 sequences, 6% to 8.5% of which are singletons. The ten most abundant clones make up 14% of the sample.

This clonotype was seen more than once but under ten times. Its cognate antigen has yet to be identified. No base qualities exist here, and no much larger clone lies one base off it. This chain joins TRBV11-1 to TRBJ1-4, and 11 junctional nucleotides match TRBD1. This TCR came from a male donor with ankylosing spondylitis. Sequenced material: blood, either unsorted or a sorted T cell fraction (not recorded which). CDR3 region: CASSLEGAYPGQGATNEKLFF. The DNA sequence reads TGTGCCAGCAGCTTAGAGGGGGCCTATCCGGGACAGGGGGCAACTAATGAAAAACTGTTTTTT.